Sequencing of this T cell receptor (beta chain) was carried out in a study of T cells in Graves' hyperthyroidism and ophthalmopathy. There were TCR beta CDR3 regions amplified from RNA transcripts. The TCR CDR3 was amplified in a first-round RT-PCR using the HTBI primer set. Via MiXCR, TCRdb re-called the multiplex PCR reads, giving one row per CDR3 protein. Of 330,000 or so distinct CDR3 sequences detected, 18% appear once; the ten largest clones hold about 16%. Germline V gives CDR1 SGHTA, CDR2 FQGNSA. Trimming removed 4 bases from V and 7 bases from J, with 14 bases in between. There are 14 residues in the CDR3.

Sequencing was carried out using blood. This chain links TRBV7-2 with TRBJ2-1; D may be TRBD1 or TRBD2 (6 bases each). This TCR was recovered from a woman between 35 and 50 years old with Graves' ophthalmopathy. CDR3 nucleotide sequence: TGTGCCAGCAGCTGGACGGAAGGGGGGAATGAGCAGTTCTTC. Translated: CASSWTEGGNEQFF.